This is a list of T cell receptor beta chains from one sample in a study of T cell repertoires in ileal Crohn's disease. Sequencing used immunoSEQ multiplex PCR; TCRdb keeps in-frame clones, though not all of them. This table holds some 5,000 clones, around 87% found once. The sequencing input was ileal tissue. Every receptor here comes from an adult with Crohn's disease. The conserved cysteine and the conserved F or W are not part of the CDR3 here.

v_call: TRBV10-3; cdr3_aa: AGHGAGNNEQF
v_call: TRBV19; cdr3_aa: ASSIGRRVQETQY
v_call: TRBV10-1; cdr3_aa: ASSQAGGGNEQF
v_call: TRBV5-8; cdr3_aa: ASSLRLATYEQY
v_call: TRBV27; cdr3_aa: ASSRLGGTYEQY
v_call: TRBV19; cdr3_aa: ASSIAGNQPQH
v_call: TRBV6-1; cdr3_aa: ASSPTGQGTEAF
v_call: TRBV19; cdr3_aa: ASSISLTGAEQY
v_call: TRBV19; cdr3_aa: ASSTNRLRGEQY
v_call: TRBV2; cdr3_aa: ASQVGYSGNTIY
v_call: TRBV18; cdr3_aa: ASSPSRPDNSPLH
v_call: TRBV5-8; cdr3_aa: ASSFMISNSPLH
v_call: TRBV11-2; cdr3_aa: ASSLQGSTDTQY
v_call: TRBV7-9; cdr3_aa: ASSLVEGGGEQY
v_call: TRBV27; cdr3_aa: ASSPRGTGNPLMNTEAF
v_call: TRBV28; cdr3_aa: ASSPLPGTGELF
v_call: TRBV29-1; cdr3_aa: SVSRRQGGGTDTQY
v_call: TRBV5-6; cdr3_aa: ASSQQGAYDGYT
v_call: TRBV2; cdr3_aa: ASSERGLALGEQY
v_call: TRBV10-3; cdr3_aa: AITQGQGMAQY
v_call: TRBV6-5; cdr3_aa: ASSFRTSPEAF
v_call: TRBV6-1; cdr3_aa: ASSPRQGQPQH
v_call: TRBV30; cdr3_aa: AWGRGNGEKLF
v_call: TRBV28; cdr3_aa: ASSWGGFYEQY
v_call: TRBV5-8; cdr3_aa: ASSPPRTGLVLTQY
v_call: TRBV2; cdr3_aa: ASSEVNGVSNNEQF
v_call: TRBV15; cdr3_aa: ATSRDLGMGAEAF
v_call: TRBV6-1; cdr3_aa: ASRAGLAGAQAF
v_call: TRBV2; cdr3_aa: ASSEWESYNSPLH
v_call: TRBV5-1; cdr3_aa: ASTGDSSNTGELF
v_call: TRBV5-5; cdr3_aa: ASSLDRVNQPQH
v_call: TRBV27; cdr3_aa: ASSLSLRGGGAQLNTDTQY
v_call: TRBV19; cdr3_aa: ASNDRGALF
v_call: TRBV5-1; cdr3_aa: ASSPTGALQETQY
v_call: TRBV28; cdr3_aa: ASSSVAGGFYNEQF
v_call: TRBV18; cdr3_aa: ASSQEQGRQETQY
v_call: TRBV18; cdr3_aa: ASSPVGGADGYT
v_call: TRBV7-9; cdr3_aa: ASSLTGGSQETQY
v_call: TRBV5-1; cdr3_aa: ASSLGGGRNNSPLH
v_call: TRBV7-2; cdr3_aa: ASSLVSGRASDEQY
v_call: TRBV6-4; cdr3_aa: ASSRSGGLDTQY
v_call: TRBV27; cdr3_aa: ASSIRGQPNSPLH
v_call: TRBV5-1; cdr3_aa: ASSLNAGSGGQETQY
v_call: TRBV5-1; cdr3_aa: ASSLAAGTYEQY
v_call: TRBV5-1; cdr3_aa: ASSLSGLREGTLYTGELF
v_call: TRBV9; cdr3_aa: ASSREDGYT
v_call: TRBV10-3; cdr3_aa: AISGQYNSPLH
v_call: TRBV19; cdr3_aa: ATDTGGVFRAGELF
v_call: TRBV19; cdr3_aa: ASSIGLGQETQY
v_call: TRBV30; cdr3_aa: AWSHGQARTQY
v_call: TRBV18; cdr3_aa: ASSPDRAGTGGVEQY
v_call: TRBV30; cdr3_aa: AWEGGFGNTIY
v_call: TRBV11-3; cdr3_aa: ASSFSANTEAF
v_call: TRBV19; cdr3_aa: ASRARGSDEKLF
v_call: TRBV10-3; cdr3_aa: AISELLDETGELF